This record concerns one T cell receptor beta chain sequence. The data originate from a study of early T cells in non-severe SARS-CoV-2 infection. Background on the study: It was bulk RNA from unsorted whole blood that was sequenced, and the chains were unpaired.

Individual cDNA molecules carried attached unique molecular identifiers. TCRdb redid the calling of the 5' RACE reads with MiXCR, one entry per CDR3 protein. The top ten clones hold approximately 1.1% of a sample with about 61,000 distinct CDR3 sequences, about 12% of them seen once. The CDR3 contains 13 residues. Germline CDR1 reads SGHTA; CDR2 reads FQGNSA. V was clipped by 5 bases and J by 0 bases, with 7 bases between them. This sequence was found in an adult who was a healthcare worker with PCR-confirmed SARS-CoV-2 infection or an uninfected control (not recorded which). The donor label of this sample is uncertain. Here the sequenced sample was whole blood, taken at baseline. The chain couples TRBV7-2 to TRBJ1-1; D unresolved. DNA for the CDR3: TGTGCCAGCAGCCGGCAGATGAACACTGAAGCTTTCTTT. Translated, it gives CASSRQMNTEAFF.